This TCR beta chain is from a study of blood T cell repertoires in COVID-19. In the original workflow: The assay estimated nucleated cells by amplifying reference gene primers. The repertoire was sequenced with immunoSEQ multiplex PCR; TCRdb's copy has only in-frame clones and lacks some. Clone size and the V and J calls come from that table; the DNA yielded D and trimming. The table has approximately 200,000 clones, 70% to 90% seen once. Deletions cut 4 bases from V and 0 bases from J, with 13 bases between. Germline V gene data show CDR1 as LGHDT and CDR2 as YNNKEL (reference sequence). The length of the CDR3 is 15 residues.

This TCR was recovered from a woman aged 25 to 39 with acute or convalescent COVID-19. The sample consisted of peripheral blood. The V call is TRBV3-1 (or the pseudogene TRBV3-2), the J call TRBJ2-7; the D gene is possibly TRBD2 (6 bases). This chain's CDR3 is CASSPSSGSSYEQYF. The CDR3 bases are TGTGCCAGCAGCCCTTCCAGCGGGTCCTCCTACGAGCAGTACTTC.